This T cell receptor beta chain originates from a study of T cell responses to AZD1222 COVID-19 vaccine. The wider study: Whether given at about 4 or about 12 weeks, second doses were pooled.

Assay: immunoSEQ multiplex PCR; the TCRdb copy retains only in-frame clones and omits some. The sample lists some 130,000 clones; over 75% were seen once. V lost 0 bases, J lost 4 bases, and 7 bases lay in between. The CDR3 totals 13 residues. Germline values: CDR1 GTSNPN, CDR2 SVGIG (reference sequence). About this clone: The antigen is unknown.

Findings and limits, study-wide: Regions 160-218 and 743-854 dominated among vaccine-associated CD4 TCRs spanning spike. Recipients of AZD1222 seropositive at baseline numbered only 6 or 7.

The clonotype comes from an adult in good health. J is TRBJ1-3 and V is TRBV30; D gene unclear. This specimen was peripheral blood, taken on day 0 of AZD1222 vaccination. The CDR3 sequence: CAWSVSGGNTIYF. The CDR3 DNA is TGTGCCTGGAGTGTCTCTGGGGGAAACACCATATATTTT. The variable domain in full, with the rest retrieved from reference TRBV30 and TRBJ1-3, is SQTIHQWPATLVQPVGSPLSLECTVEGTSNPNLYWYRQAAGRGLQLLFYSVGIGQISSEVPQNLSASRPQDRQFILSSKKLLLSDSGFYLCAWSVSGGNTIYFGEGSWLTVV.